This T cell receptor beta chain came from a study of vaccination and CD4 T cells after COVID-19. The assay that was used to sequence DNA from cultured CD4+ T cells was the Oncomine TCR Beta short-read assay. TCRdb re-called the PCR reads with MiXCR, one entry per CDR3 protein. The sample holds 20,000 or so distinct CDR3 sequences, approximately 48% seen once. The V gene's germline CDR1 is SNHLY and CDR2 FYNNEI. V trimming: 6 bases; J trimming: 1 base; junction bases outside the gene matches: 5. CDR3 length equals 14 residues. As for treatment: roughly ten-day PBMC culture with coronavirus spike peptide pools or control peptides (ViraFEST assay). First, ViraFEST expanded antigen-specific T cells with peptide pools, and next it sequenced the TCRs. This clonotype was seen more than once but under ten times. Its specificity is not known.

This chain joins TRBV2 and TRBJ1-1; 7 bases align to TRBD1. The source of this sequence is a human donor who had recovered from COVID-19. Sequenced input: CD4+ T cells from blood, cultured in vitro. The CDR3 DNA follows: TGTGCCAGCAGGGATAACAGGGGGAACACTGAAGCTTTCTTT. It is translated as CASRDNRGNTEAFF. The whole variable domain, remainder taken from reference TRBV2 and TRBJ1-1, is EPEVTQTPSHQVTQMGQEVILRCVPISNHLYFYWYRQILGQKVEFLVSFYNNEISEKSEIFDDQFSVERPDGSNFTLKIRSTKLEDSAMYFCASRDNRGNTEAFFGQGTRLTVV.